A selection of T cell receptor beta chains follows, all from one sample in a study of T cells in Graves' hyperthyroidism and ophthalmopathy. TCRdb re-called the multiplex PCR reads with MiXCR, one entry per CDR3 protein. The data show roughly 350,000 distinct CDR3 sequences, approximately 15% seen once. The sequenced sample was blood. The receptors originated from a woman under 40 with Graves' hyperthyroidism. CDR3s include the opening cysteine and the closing phenylalanine or tryptophan. A D gene is named only where the DNA matches it firmly. Size tells how often a clone was seen (once, few, many) or the class of an expanded clone, and some rows leave it out.

D: TRBD2; V: TRBV6-1; size: many; J: TRBJ2-5; DNA: TGTGCCAGCAGTCTCTCTAGCGGGAGTTTTGAGACCCAGTACTTC; CDR3: CASSLSSGSFETQYF
D: NA; V: TRBV5-5; size: many; J: TRBJ2-7; DNA: TGTGCCAGCAGCTTGGAGGGGTCCACGGGCGAGCAGTACTTC; CDR3: CASSLEGSTGEQYF
D: NA; V: TRBV25-1; size: few; J: TRBJ1-4; DNA: TGTGCCAGCAGTGATCAGAAACGGGCGGATGAAAAACTGTTTTTT; CDR3: CASSDQKRADEKLFF
D: NA; V: TRBV28; size: many; J: TRBJ1-2; DNA: TGTGCCAGCCGCCTACGGGGAGCCAATCACTATGGCTACACCTTC; CDR3: CASRLRGANHYGYTF
D: NA; V: TRBV3-1; size: many; J: TRBJ1-5; DNA: TGTGCCAGCGGGACTGGGGGGAAGCCTCAGCCCCAGCATTTT; CDR3: CASGTGGKPQPQHF
D: TRBD2; V: TRBV19; size: few; J: TRBJ2-1; DNA: TGTGCCAGTAGTATATCGGGGCTAGCGGGAGGGCCAGGGTACAATGAGCAGTTCTTC; CDR3: CASSISGLAGGPGYNEQFF
D: NA; V: TRBV6-2/TRBV6-3; size: NA; J: TRBJ2-7; DNA: TGTGCCAGCAGTTACGGAAGGGGCTACACCTACGAGCAGTACTTC; CDR3: CASSYGRGYTYEQYF
D: NA; V: TRBV7-7; size: many; J: TRBJ1-3; DNA: TGTGCTAGCAGCTTGACCCCAGACTCTGGAAACACCATATATTTT; CDR3: CASSLTPDSGNTIYF
D: NA; V: TRBV25-1; size: few; J: TRBJ1-2; DNA: TGTGCCAGCAGTGAATCCCTTACTTGGGGCTACACCTTC; CDR3: CASSESLTWGYTF
D: NA; V: TRBV4-2; size: few; J: TRBJ1-5; DNA: TGTGCCAGCAGCCAAGAGTCGGGGGGTCGGAGTCAGCCCCAGCATTTT; CDR3: CASSQESGGRSQPQHF